This TCR beta chain was recorded in a study of CD8 T cells in ankylosing spondylitis (dated by TCRdb to about 2017). Notes on the research overall: T cell receptor beta repertoires were profiled in healthy donors and ankylosing spondylitis patients so that disease-linked TCR variants could be found. The full study cohort comprised some 27 ankylosing spondylitis patients and approximately 100 healthy donors. Peripheral blood samples were taken, and synovial fluid was additionally collected from ankylosing spondylitis patients. The research as a whole found: Some of the motif variants had been reported before in the synovial fluid and blood of reactive arthritis patients, a finding that suggests common disease-initiation mechanisms. A TCR beta motif of 8 or 9 highly homologous amino acid variants appeared characteristic of blood from ankylosing spondylitis patients. The disease-linked clones were reported to be significantly enriched in matched synovial fluid samples from ankylosing spondylitis patients. A CD8+ phenotype was shown by the disease-linked clones, which were found at relatively low frequencies in peripheral blood.

Measured from the cysteine to the phenylalanine, the CDR3 is 15 residues long. Just CDR3 DNA is preserved here, 45 bases in frame from base 1. The germline V gene (reference sequence) sets CDR1 to DFQATT and CDR2 to SNEGSKA. A distance of 15 bases separates the germline ends of V and J, which lose 3 bases and 3 bases respectively. Sequencing took place on an Illumina HiSeq 2500. Quantitative 5'-RACE with molecular barcodes was used to prepare TCR beta libraries. Regarding the original processing steps: A new computational method, built on a probabilistic model of VDJ rearrangement, was used to identify disease-linked TCR variants. Using fastp at Q25 and MiXCR, TCRdb reprocessed the public reads and kept productive beta chains. All rows with the same CDR3 protein become a single entry with the most common DNA and genes. The authors' filters were not applied to this entry. The sample includes 290,000 or so distinct CDR3 sequences, with around 20% observed a single time. The ten largest clones capture about 3.7% of the sample.

This clonotype was recorded at least ten times. No antigen is known for it. No much larger clone is present one base from it, and per-base qualities are unavailable. The V and J genes are TRBV20-1 and TRBJ2-1, with no D gene named confidently. The clonotype was recovered from a female donor with ankylosing spondylitis or in good health (not recorded which). The source material was blood, either unsorted or a sorted T cell fraction (not recorded which). CDR3 protein: CSARGATPHYNEQFF. The DNA sequence reads TGCAGTGCTAGGGGCGCGACCCCCCACTACAATGAGCAGTTCTTC.